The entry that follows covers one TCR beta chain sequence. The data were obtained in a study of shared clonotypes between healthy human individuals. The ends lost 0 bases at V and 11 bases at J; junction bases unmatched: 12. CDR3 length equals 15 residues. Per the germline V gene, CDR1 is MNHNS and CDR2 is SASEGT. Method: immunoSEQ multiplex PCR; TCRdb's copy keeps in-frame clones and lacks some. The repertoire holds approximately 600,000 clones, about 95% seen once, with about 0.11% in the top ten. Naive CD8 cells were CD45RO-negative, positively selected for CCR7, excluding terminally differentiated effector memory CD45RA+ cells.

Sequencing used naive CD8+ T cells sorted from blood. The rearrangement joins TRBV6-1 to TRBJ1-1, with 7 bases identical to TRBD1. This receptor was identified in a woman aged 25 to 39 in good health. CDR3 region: CASSEAPWDSSGAFF. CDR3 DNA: TGTGCCAGCAGTGAAGCCCCGTGGGACAGCTCAGGGGCTTTCTTT.